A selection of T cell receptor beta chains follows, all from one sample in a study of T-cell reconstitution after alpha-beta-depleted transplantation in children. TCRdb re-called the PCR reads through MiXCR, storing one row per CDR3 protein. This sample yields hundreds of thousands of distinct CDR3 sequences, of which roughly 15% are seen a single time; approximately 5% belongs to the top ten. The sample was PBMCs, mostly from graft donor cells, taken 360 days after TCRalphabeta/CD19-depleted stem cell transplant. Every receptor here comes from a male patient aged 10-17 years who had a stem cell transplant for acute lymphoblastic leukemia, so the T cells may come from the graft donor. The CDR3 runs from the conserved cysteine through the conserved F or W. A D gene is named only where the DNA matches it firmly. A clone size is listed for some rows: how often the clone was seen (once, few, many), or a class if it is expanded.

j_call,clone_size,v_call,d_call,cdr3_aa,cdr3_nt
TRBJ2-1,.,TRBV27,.,CASSPLLGGAHYNEQFF,TGTGCCAGCAGTCCCCTCCTGGGGGGAGCGCATTACAATGAGCAGTTCTTC
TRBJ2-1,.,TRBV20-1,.,CSASLAEAYNEQFF,TGCAGTGCTAGCCTGGCGGAAGCCTACAATGAGCAGTTCTTC
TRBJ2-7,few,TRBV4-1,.,CASSQEGAVLRSYEQYF,TGCGCCAGCAGCCAAGAAGGCGCCGTCCTAAGGTCCTACGAGCAGTACTTC
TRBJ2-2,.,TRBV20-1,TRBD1,CSASLRTGWYTGELFF,TGCAGTGCTAGTCTCCGGACAGGGTGGTACACCGGGGAGCTGTTTTTT
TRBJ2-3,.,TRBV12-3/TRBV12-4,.,CASSSYGGTDTQYF,TGTGCCAGCAGTTCGTACGGGGGCACAGATACGCAGTATTTT
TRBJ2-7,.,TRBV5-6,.,CASSWQGEHEQYF,TGTGCCAGCAGCTGGCAGGGTGAACACGAGCAGTACTTC
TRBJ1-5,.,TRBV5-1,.,CASSPSFLGGNNQPQHF,TGCGCCAGCAGCCCCTCCTTCTTGGGGGGTAACAATCAGCCCCAGCATTTT
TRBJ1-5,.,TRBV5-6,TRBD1,CASSPGQGTQPQHF,TGTGCCAGCAGCCCGGGACAGGGGACTCAGCCCCAGCATTTT
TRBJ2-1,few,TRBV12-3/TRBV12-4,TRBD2,CASSLAPLASGISYNEQFF,TGTGCCAGCAGTTTAGCGCCCCTGGCTAGCGGGATTTCCTACAATGAGCAGTTCTTC
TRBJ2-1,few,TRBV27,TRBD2,CASRSRIAGGNEQFF,TGTGCCAGCAGGTCGAGGATAGCGGGAGGTAATGAGCAGTTCTTC
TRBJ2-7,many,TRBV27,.,CASSLSWTGEQYF,TGTGCCAGCAGTTTATCTTGGACCGGCGAGCAGTACTTC
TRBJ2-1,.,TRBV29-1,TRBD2,CSVSSGMANEQFF,TGCAGCGTCTCTAGCGGGATGGCCAATGAGCAGTTCTTC
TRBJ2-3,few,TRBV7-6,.,CASSLVGASPDTQYF,TGTGCCAGCAGCTTAGTAGGAGCGAGCCCAGATACGCAGTATTTT
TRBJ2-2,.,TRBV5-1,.,CASSLLSRGALNTGELFF,TGCGCCAGCAGCTTGCTTTCCAGGGGGGCCTTGAACACCGGGGAGCTGTTTTTT
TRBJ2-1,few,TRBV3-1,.,CASSQVILVALWGNNEQFF,TGTGCCAGCAGCCAAGTAATTCTCGTCGCGCTTTGGGGTAACAATGAGCAGTTCTTC
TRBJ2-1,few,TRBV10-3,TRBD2,CAISASGRIEPSNEQFF,TGTGCCATCAGTGCTAGCGGGAGGATCGAACCATCCAATGAGCAGTTCTTC
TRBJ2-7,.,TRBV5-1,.,CASSLKALGLNEQYF,TGCGCCAGCAGCTTGAAGGCCCTCGGCCTCAACGAGCAGTACTTC
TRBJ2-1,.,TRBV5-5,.,CASDRLASNYLEQFF,TGTGCCAGCGACCGGCTGGCTAGCAATTATCTTGAGCAGTTCTTC
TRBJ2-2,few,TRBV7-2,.,CASSSVHTGELFF,TGTGCCAGCAGCTCCGTCCACACCGGGGAGCTGTTTTTT
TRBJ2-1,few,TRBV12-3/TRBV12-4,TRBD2,CASSLKLANYNEQFF,TGTGCCAGCAGTTTGAAACTAGCGAATTACAATGAGCAGTTCTTC
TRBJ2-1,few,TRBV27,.,CASSLIETYNEQFF,TGTGCCAGCAGTTTAATTGAAACCTACAATGAGCAGTTCTTC
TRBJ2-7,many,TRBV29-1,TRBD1,CSVQRDSYEQYF,TGCAGCGTGCAAAGGGACAGTTACGAGCAGTACTTC